This passage covers 28 T cell receptor beta chains from one sample sequenced in a study of follicular helper T cells after annual influenza vaccination. Generated by immunoSEQ multiplex PCR, the TCRdb table keeps only in-frame clones and is missing some. Among roughly 10,000 clones listed, more than 60% were seen once. The sample was CXCR5- memory CD4+ T cells sorted from blood, taken 6 weeks after influenza vaccination. These receptors all stem from an adult who received the influenza vaccine.

This sequence joins TRBV7-2 and TRBJ2-5; TRBD1 is a possible D gene (6 bases). CDR1 and CDR2 from the germline V gene are SGHTA and FQGNSA. This CDR3 spans 11 amino acids. V was clipped by 5 bases and J by 13 bases, with 14 bases between them. The CDR3 sequence: CASSAGVLRYF. The CDR3 nucleotides are TGTGCCAGCAGCGCAGGGGTCCTTCGGTACTTC. The whole variable domain, remainder taken from reference TRBV7-2 and TRBJ2-5, is GAGVSQSPSNKVTEKGKDVELRCDPISGHTALYWYRQSLGQGLEFLIYFQGNSAPDKSGLPSDRFSAERTGGSVSTLTIQRTQQEDSAVYLCASSAGVLRYFGPGTRLLVL.

This CDR3 is CASSMGGFRNTEAFF. The CDR3 DNA sequence: TGTGCCAGCAGCATGGGGGGGTTTCGGAACACTGAAGCTTTCTTT. The rearrangement links TRBV11-1 to TRBJ1-1; a weak D match, TRBD1 (5 bases). In germline, CDR1 is SGHAT, CDR2 FQDESV (reference sequence). The CDR3 loop spans 15 amino acids. The V and J ends lost 5 bases and 1 base respectively, with 14 bases between them.

The chain links TRBV4-2 to TRBJ1-2; possible D gene TRBD1, 5 bases. CDR3 length: 14 amino acids. Germline V lookup: CDR1 LGHNA, CDR2 YNFKEQ. The V gene lost 1 base and the J gene lost 7 bases, with 13 bases spanning the gap. The CDR3 sequence: CASSQGGGASGYTF. The CDR3 nucleotides are TGTGCCAGCAGCCAAGGAGGAGGGGCAAGTGGCTACACCTTC.

The chain links TRBV18 to TRBJ2-1, with 9 bases identical to TRBD2. V lost 6 bases, J lost 9 bases, and 12 bases stayed unmatched. There are 15 residues in the CDR3. The V gene's germline CDR1 is KGHSH and CDR2 LQKENI. The chain's CDR3 is CASSPNQLAGSEQFF. CDR3 coding DNA: TGTGCCAGCTCCCCCAACCAGCTAGCGGGGTCTGAGCAGTTCTTC.

This chain links TRBV18 with TRBJ1-3; D is unclear. V was clipped by 2 bases and J by 1 base, with 9 bases between them. Germline values: CDR1 KGHSH, CDR2 LQKENI. The CDR3 is made up of 15 amino acids. The CDR3 reads CASSPSRTSGNTIYF. DNA for the CDR3: TGTGCCAGCTCACCATCGAGGACGTCTGGAAACACCATATATTTT.

The chain uses TRBV2 and TRBJ2-1, with 7 bases matching TRBD1. Germline trimming cut 5 bases from V and 8 bases from J; bases unmatched to any gene: 12. The CDR3 is 15 residues long. Per germline, CDR1 SNHLY and CDR2 FYNNEI. CDR3: CASSIRQGVVYEQFF. In nucleotides, the CDR3 is TGTGCCAGCAGTATCCGACAGGGAGTAGTCTATGAGCAGTTCTTC.

V usage is TRBV5-6 and J usage is TRBJ2-5; D is ambiguous. CDR3 length equals 11 residues. CDR1 and CDR2 (germline): SGHDT, YYEEEE. The germline V and J ends were trimmed by 5 bases and 4 bases, with 6 bases remaining between them. The CDR3 DNA is TGTGCCAGCAGTATCAGAGAGACCCAGTACTTC. Translated, it gives CASSIRETQYF.

The chain couples TRBV4-1 to TRBJ1-3; tentatively, D is TRBD1 (5 bases). Germline CDR1 reads MGHRA; CDR2 reads YSYEKL. V was cut by 1 base and J by 0 bases, with 13 bases left in between. The CDR3 is made up of 17 amino acids. CDR3 protein: CASSQGDGAFSGNTIYF. CDR3 nucleotide sequence: TGCGCCAGCAGCCAAGGGGACGGAGCTTTCTCTGGAAACACCATATATTTT.

The J gene is TRBJ1-2, the V gene TRBV10-3; D remains unclear. The CDR3 is 14 residues long. Per the germline V gene, CDR1 is ENHRY and CDR2 is SYGVKD. Trimming took off 0 bases at V and 0 bases at J, with 5 bases between the two ends. CDR3 residues: CAISESGSNYGYTF. CDR3 DNA sequence: TGTGCCATCAGTGAGTCCGGTTCTAACTATGGCTACACCTTC.

This sequence joins TRBV6-5 and TRBJ2-7, with D perhaps being TRBD1 or TRBD2 (6 bases each). The CDR3 spans 14 residues. Trimming removed 7 bases at V and 5 bases at J, with 18 bases between. From germline, CDR1 is MNHEY and CDR2 SVGAGI. The CDR3 DNA sequence: TGTGCCAGCAACCCCGACGGGGGCCACGACGAGCAGTACTTC. This translates into CASNPDGGHDEQYF.

This clone has more than one count but fewer than ten. This chain links TRBV11-3 with TRBJ2-5, with TRBD1 matching over 8 bases. Losses at the gene ends were 4 bases for V and 5 bases for J; bases not matched to a gene: 9. The V gene's germline CDR1 is SGHNT and CDR2 YENEEA. CDR3 length: 15 residues. For the CDR3, the DNA is TGTGCCAGCAGCTCGGGACAGGACCGTGGCGAGACCCAGTACTTC. Translation gives CASSSGQDRGETQYF. Full variable domain (remainder filled in from reference TRBV11-3 and TRBJ2-5): EAGVVQSPRYKIIEKKQPVAFWCNPISGHNTLYWYLQNLGQGPELLIRYENEEAVDDSQLPKDRFSAERLKGVDSTLKIQPAELGDSAVYLCASSSGQDRGETQYFGPGTRLLVL.

This sequence joins TRBV11-3 and TRBJ1-4; tentatively, D is TRBD1 (5 bases). Germline CDR1 and CDR2: SGHNT and YENEEA. CDR3 length: 14 amino acids. Deletions cut 5 bases from V and 6 bases from J, with 13 bases between. The CDR3, as DNA: TGTGCCAGCAGCACTAGGGACGGGGATGAAAAACTGTTTTTT. Protein: CASSTRDGDEKLFF.

J is TRBJ1-5 and V is TRBV11-2; D is unclear. This CDR3 is built from 13 residues. V lost 4 bases and J lost 6, with 10 bases in between. Germline V CDR1 and CDR2: SGHAT, FQNNGV. The CDR3 nucleotides are TGTGCCAGCAGCTCCGACACTCCTCAGCCCCAGCATTTT. Its translation is CASSSDTPQPQHF.

This chain uses TRBV19 with TRBJ1-1, with D possibly being TRBD1 (6 bases). Germline values: CDR1 LNHDA, CDR2 SQIVND (reference sequence). Between the trimmed V and J ends, which lost 2 bases and 3 bases, there was a span of 22 bases. The length of the CDR3 is 18 residues. CDR3 sequence: CASSIFRGNRARDTEAFF. In DNA form, the CDR3 reads TGTGCCAGTAGTATATTCCGGGGAAACAGGGCCAGGGACACTGAAGCTTTCTTT. Full variable domain (missing parts from reference TRBV19 and TRBJ1-1): DGGITQSPKYLFRKEGQNVTLSCEQNLNHDAMYWYRQDPGQGLRLIYYSQIVNDFQKGDIAEGYSVSREKKESFPLTVTSAQKNPTAFYLCASSIFRGNRARDTEAFFGQGTRLTVV.

The chain combines TRBV9 with TRBJ2-5, with a possible D match to TRBD2 (5 bases). The CDR3 length is 15 residues. Trimming stripped 2 bases from V and 2 bases from J, with 13 bases between. Germline V gives CDR1 SGDLS, CDR2 YYNGEE. The CDR3 loop is CASSVGVAEQETQYF. As DNA, the CDR3 is TGTGCCAGCAGCGTGGGAGTGGCAGAACAAGAGACCCAGTACTTC.

The rearrangement links TRBV7-8 to TRBJ2-1, with TRBD1 matching over 8 bases. With V trimmed by 1 base and J by 4 bases, 0 bases remained unmatched. The length of the CDR3 is 14 residues. CDR1 and CDR2 (germline): SGHVS, FQNEAQ. The CDR3, as DNA: TGTGCCAGCAGCTTAGGACAGGGGTACAATGAGCAGTTCTTC. Its translation is CASSLGQGYNEQFF.

The chain uses TRBV6-4 and TRBJ2-5; 13 bases agree with TRBD2. V lost 2 bases and J lost 3; bases outside the gene matches: 9. The CDR3 runs to 18 residues. Germline CDR1 and CDR2: MRHNA and SNTAGT. The CDR3: CASSDRTSGGPKKETQYF. The CDR3 region has the DNA TGTGCCAGCAGTGACCGGACTAGCGGGGGACCAAAAAAAGAGACCCAGTACTTC.

The rearrangement uses TRBV5-1 and TRBJ2-7; possible D gene TRBD1, 5 bases. Trimming took 4 bases from V and 3 from J, leaving 20 bases between them. Germline V gene data show CDR1 as SGHRS and CDR2 as YFSETQ. The CDR3 length is 16 residues. The CDR3 sequence: CASSAAPLREGYEQYF. The CDR3 DNA reads TGCGCCAGCAGCGCCGCGCCTCTCAGGGAAGGCTACGAGCAGTACTTC.

This clone came up a few times. V and J are TRBV18 and TRBJ2-7, with D maybe TRBD2 (6 bases). V was cut by 3 bases and J by 3 bases, with 9 bases left in between. This CDR3 contains 13 residues. Germline V gives CDR1 KGHSH, CDR2 LQKENI. The CDR3, as DNA: TGTGCCAGCTCACCCTCGGGACTCTACGAGCAGTACTTC. The encoded protein is CASSPSGLYEQYF.

The V call is TRBV19, the J call TRBJ2-2; tentative D call: TRBD1 (5 bases). In germline, CDR1 is LNHDA, CDR2 SQIVND (reference sequence). The CDR3 sequence is 16 residues long. Trimming took off 5 bases at V and 0 bases at J, with 13 bases between the two ends. Here the CDR3 DNA reads TGTGCCAGTAGTCTCCGGACAATCACGAACACCGGGGAGCTGTTTTTT. This translates into CASSLRTITNTGELFF.

This chain connects TRBV6-5 to TRBJ2-7; TRBD2 might be the D (7 bases). Per the germline V gene, CDR1 is MNHEY and CDR2 is SVGAGI. The CDR3 totals 16 residues. V lost 0 bases and J lost 3, with 15 bases in between. DNA of the CDR3: TGTGCCAGCAGTTACTCTCAAAGGGGGGGCTACTACGAGCAGTACTTC. Translation: CASSYSQRGGYYEQYF.

This chain joins TRBV19 and TRBJ1-1; D ambiguous. Trimming cost V 4 bases and J 1 base, with 7 bases left between them. The CDR3 loop spans 13 amino acids. The V gene's germline CDR1 is LNHDA and CDR2 SQIVND (reference sequence). The CDR3 protein is CASSRGPNTEAFF. DNA of the CDR3: TGTGCCAGTAGTAGAGGACCGAACACTGAAGCTTTCTTT.

The chain carries TRBV4-1 and TRBJ2-6; the D is unclear. The V end was cut by 4 bases, the J end by 0 bases, with 7 bases between. Per the germline V gene, CDR1 is MGHRA and CDR2 is YSYEKL. This CDR3 comprises 15 residues. CDR3 sequence: CASSRLNSGANVLTF. As DNA, the CDR3 is TGCGCCAGCAGCCGACTTAACTCTGGGGCCAACGTCCTGACTTTC.

V is TRBV11-1 and J is TRBJ2-7; 10 bases agree with TRBD1. Germline CDR1 SGHAT, CDR2 FQDESV (reference sequence). J was trimmed by 3 bases and V by 5 bases; bases with no gene match: 4. The CDR3 is 14 amino acids. In DNA form, the CDR3 reads TGTGCCAGCAGCGCGAGGACAGGGGGCTACGAGCAGTACTTC. Its protein product is CASSARTGGYEQYF. Supplemented by reference TRBV11-1 and TRBJ2-7, the full variable domain reads EAEVAQSPRYKITEKSQAVAFWCDPISGHATLYWYRQILGQGPELLVQFQDESVVDDSQLPKDRFSAERLKGVDSTLKIQPAELGDSAMYLCASSARTGGYEQYFGPGTRLTVT.

This clone was seen a few times. The chain links TRBV5-1 to TRBJ2-7; possibly TRBD2 for D (6 bases). This CDR3 spans 12 amino acids. V lost 4 bases, J lost 5 bases, and 10 bases lay in between. Looked up from germline, CDR1 is SGHRS and CDR2 is YFSETQ. CDR3: CASSRGGNEQYF. DNA of the CDR3: TGCGCCAGCAGCCGCGGAGGGAACGAGCAGTACTTC. The variable domain in full, with the rest retrieved from reference TRBV5-1 and TRBJ2-7, is KAGVTQTPRYLIKTRGQQVTLSCSPISGHRSVSWYQQTPGQGLQFLFEYFSETQRNKGNFPGRFSGRQFSNSRSEMNVSTLELGDSALYLCASSRGGNEQYFGPGTRLTVT.

This chain joins TRBV25-1 and TRBJ2-7; 7 bases fit TRBD2. V lost 9 bases to trimming and J lost 2 bases; unmatched junction nucleotides: 4. The CDR3 totals 12 residues. Germline V gives CDR1 MGHDK, CDR2 SYGVNS. The CDR3 protein is CASSTSTYEQYF. CDR3 coding DNA: TGTGCCAGTTCGACTAGCACCTACGAGCAGTACTTC.

The gene calls are TRBV6-6 and TRBJ2-7, with D maybe TRBD1 (6 bases). This CDR3 comprises 15 residues. Trimming cost V 6 bases and J 4 bases, with 19 bases left between them. Germline assignment: CDR1 MNHNY and CDR2 SVGAGI (reference sequence). The CDR3 loop is CASSRTQQGGYEQYF. For the CDR3, the DNA is TGTGCCAGCAGCCGAACCCAACAGGGTGGGTACGAGCAGTACTTC.

The chain recombines TRBV9 with TRBJ2-1; possibly TRBD1 or TRBD2 for D (7 bases each). V was cut by 7 bases and J by 4 bases, with 18 bases left in between. In germline, CDR1 is SGDLS, CDR2 YYNGEE. The CDR3 extends over 15 amino acids. CDR3 loop: CASGEGAGEYNEQFF. As DNA, the CDR3 is TGTGCCAGCGGGGAGGGGGCAGGAGAGTACAATGAGCAGTTCTTC.